This T cell receptor beta chain was sequenced for a study of blood T cell repertoires in COVID-19. Whole-study context: Sites across the United States, Italy and Spain contributed samples from acute and convalescent COVID-19. In each case, the material was cDNA or gDNA derived from T cells, B-cell-depleted T cells, or PBMCs.

Study processing details: Amplification with reference gene primers provided the estimates of nucleated cell counts. TCRdb's copy holds only in-frame clones and misses some; the assay was immunoSEQ multiplex PCR. From that table come the V and J calls and clone size; the DNA was used to work out D and trimming. In the table there are some 220,000 clones, roughly 84% of which are singletons. This CDR3 has 14 amino acids. V lost 5 bases, J lost 6 bases, and 14 bases lay in between. CDR1 is SGHRS and CDR2 is YFSETQ in the germline V gene. The chain recombines TRBV5-1 with TRBJ2-2; D possibly corresponds to TRBD1 (6 bases). The origin of this receptor is an older woman with acute or convalescent COVID-19. Input material: peripheral blood. In DNA form, the CDR3 reads TGCGCCAGCAGGGGACAAAAACGGCCCGGGGAGCTGTTTTTT. It translates to CASRGQKRPGELFF.